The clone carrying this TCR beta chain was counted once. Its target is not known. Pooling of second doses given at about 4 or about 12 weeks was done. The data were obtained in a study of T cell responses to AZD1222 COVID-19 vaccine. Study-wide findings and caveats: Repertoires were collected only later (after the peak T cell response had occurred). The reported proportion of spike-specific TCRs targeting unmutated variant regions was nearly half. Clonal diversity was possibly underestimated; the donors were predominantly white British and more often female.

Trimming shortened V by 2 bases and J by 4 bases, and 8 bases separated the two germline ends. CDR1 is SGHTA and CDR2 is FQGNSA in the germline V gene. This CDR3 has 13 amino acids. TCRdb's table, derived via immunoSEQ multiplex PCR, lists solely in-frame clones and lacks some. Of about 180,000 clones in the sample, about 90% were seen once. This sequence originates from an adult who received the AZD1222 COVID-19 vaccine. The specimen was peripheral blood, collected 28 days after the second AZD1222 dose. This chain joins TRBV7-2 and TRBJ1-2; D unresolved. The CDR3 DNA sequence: TGTGCCAGCAGCTTAACGACGGTCTATGGCTACACCTTC. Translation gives CASSLTTVYGYTF.